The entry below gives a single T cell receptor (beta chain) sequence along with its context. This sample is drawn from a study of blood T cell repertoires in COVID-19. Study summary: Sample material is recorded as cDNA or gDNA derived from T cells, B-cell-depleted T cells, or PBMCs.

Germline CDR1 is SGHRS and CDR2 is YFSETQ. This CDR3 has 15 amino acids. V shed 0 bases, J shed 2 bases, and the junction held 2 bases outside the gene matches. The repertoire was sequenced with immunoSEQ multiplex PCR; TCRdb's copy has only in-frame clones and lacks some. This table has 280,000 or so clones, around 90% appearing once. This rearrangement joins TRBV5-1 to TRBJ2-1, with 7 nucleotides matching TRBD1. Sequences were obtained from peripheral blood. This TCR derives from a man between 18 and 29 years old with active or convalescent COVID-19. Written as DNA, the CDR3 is TGCGCCAGCAGCTTGGGTCAGGGGGCCTACAATGAGCAGTTCTTC. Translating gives CASSLGQGAYNEQFF. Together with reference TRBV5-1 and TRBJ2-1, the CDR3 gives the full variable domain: KAGVTQTPRYLIKTRGQQVTLSCSPISGHRSVSWYQQTPGQGLQFLFEYFSETQRNKGNFPGRFSGRQFSNSRSEMNVSTLELGDSALYLCASSLGQGAYNEQFFGPGTRLTVL.